These 29 T cell receptor beta chains were sequenced from one sample in a study of T cell repertoires in cytomegalovirus infection. For these TCRs, the target antigens are not known. MiXCR was run by TCRdb on the reads, yielding one entry per CDR3 protein. This sample carries 340,000 or so distinct CDR3 sequences, roughly 25% of them seen once, and the ten largest clones take 13%. The sequencing here drew on cultured PBMCs, taken from culture after CMV antigen stimulation. The source is a human donor in good health (CMV status not recorded). Some clones in this sample may be carry-over from other donors' samples.

The chain couples TRBV6-1 to TRBJ2-6; maybe TRBD2 (6 bases). The CDR3 is 14 residues long. V was pared by 6 bases and J by 3 bases, with 9 bases between. The germline gives CDR1 MNHNS, CDR2 SASEGT. For the CDR3, the DNA is TGTGCCAGCAGCGGGAGTCTTGGGGCCAACGTCCTGACTTTC. As protein: CASSGSLGANVLTF.

This clonotype was seen many times. The rearrangement links TRBV7-2 to TRBJ2-4; D is uncertain. The CDR3 loop spans 19 amino acids. V lost 3 bases, J lost 1 base, and 22 bases lay in between. Germline V gives CDR1 SGHTA, CDR2 FQGNSA. CDR3 nucleotides: TGTGCCAGCAGCTTCAGCCGGGCCGAAAAAGGGATGGCCAAAAACATTCAGTACTTC. Protein product: CASSFSRAEKGMAKNIQYF.

Comment on this clonotype: A much larger clonotype is one base distant, so this may be a read error. V gene TRBV7-2 combines with J gene TRBJ1-5; D may be TRBD1 (5 bases). From germline, CDR1 is SGHTA and CDR2 FQGNSA. The CDR3 runs 14 residues. As DNA, the CDR3 is TGTGCCAGCAGTATCACAGGTAGCAATCAGCCCAAGCATTTT. Protein product: CASSITGSNQPKHF.

This clonotype appeared a single time. The chain employs TRBV12-3 or TRBV12-4 and TRBJ2-1; 8 bases align to TRBD1. This CDR3 region has 17 residues. Trimming took 5 bases from V and 4 from J; bases not matched to a gene: 13. The CDR3 loop reads CASSTRFGQGKYNEQFF. The CDR3 nucleotides are TGTGCCAGCAGTACCCGTTTCGGACAGGGAAAATACAATGAGCAGTTCTTC.

This clonotype was seen ten or more times. J is TRBJ1-5 and V is TRBV7-2; D remains ambiguous. Trimming stripped 1 base from V and 4 bases from J, with 11 bases between. The CDR3 runs 15 residues. Germline CDR1 is SGHTA and CDR2 is FQGNSA. In nucleotides, the CDR3 is TGTGCCAGCAGCTTAGGAAGGAGGGATAATCAGCCCCAGCATTTT. Translated, it gives CASSLGRRDNQPQHF.

The rearrangement joins TRBV20-1 to TRBJ1-2; possibly TRBD1 for D (6 bases). The V gene lost 4 bases and the J gene lost 8 bases, with 23 bases spanning the gap. This CDR3 region has 15 residues. Looked up from germline, CDR1 is DFQATT and CDR2 is SNEGSKA (reference sequence). CDR3 protein: CSANIRMAGVGGYTF. The CDR3 nucleotides are TGCAGTGCTAACATACGGATGGCAGGGGTCGGGGGCTACACCTTC.

This clonotype was found a few times. The chain is built from TRBV19 and TRBJ2-5, with 8 bases matching TRBD1. From germline, CDR1 is LNHDA and CDR2 SQIVND (reference sequence). V trimming: 3 bases; J trimming: 2 bases; junction bases outside the gene matches: 2. The CDR3 has 14 residues. This CDR3 reads CASSIWTGQETQYF. The CDR3 DNA follows: TGTGCCAGTAGTATTTGGACAGGGCAAGAGACCCAGTACTTC.

This clonotype was seen more than once but under ten times. For the CDR3, the DNA is TGTGCCAGCTCACCACCGGGACTAGCGAGCGCAAATGAGCAGTTCTTC. It codes for CASSPPGLASANEQFF. This chain connects TRBV18 to TRBJ2-1; TRBD2 matches at 10 bases. Germline-derived CDR1 and CDR2 are KGHSH and LQKENI. J lost 7 bases, V lost 0 bases, and 6 bases had no gene match. CDR3 length equals 16 residues.

CDR3 sequence reads: CASSLLIGGMNTEAFF. The CDR3 DNA follows: TGCGCCAGCAGCTTGCTAATCGGAGGCATGAACACTGAAGCTTTCTTT. The rearrangement uses TRBV5-1 and TRBJ1-1; the D is unclear. The CDR3 consists of 16 residues. The germline V gene has CDR1 SGHRS and CDR2 YFSETQ. V was clipped by 1 base and J by 0 bases, with 13 bases between them.

The V and J genes are TRBV12-3 or TRBV12-4 and TRBJ1-1; 8 nucleotides agree with TRBD1. The CDR3 has 14 residues. Unmatched junction bases numbered 4, after V lost 3 bases and J lost 4 bases. In nucleotides, the CDR3 is TGTGCCAGCAGTTTTAGCACAGGGGGCACTGAAGCTTTCTTT. Amino acid sequence: CASSFSTGGTEAFF.

The J gene is TRBJ2-2, the V gene TRBV5-4; 8 bases align to TRBD1. The CDR3 contains 15 residues. After removal of 4 bases from V and 4 bases from J, the junction contained 6 bases not matched to a gene. Germline CDR1 is SGHNT and CDR2 is YYREEE (reference sequence). CDR3 amino acids: CASSPFQGATGELFF. The CDR3 nucleotides are TGTGCCAGCAGCCCTTTCCAGGGGGCCACCGGGGAGCTGTTTTTT.

V is TRBV4-3 and J is TRBJ2-3, with TRBD2 identical over 12 bases. Germline loops: CDR1 LGHNA, CDR2 YSLEER. Losses at the gene ends were 3 bases for V and 0 bases for J; bases not matched to a gene: 10. The CDR3 contains 19 residues. In DNA, the CDR3 is TGCGCCAGCAGCCACCTGACTAGCGGGAGAGTAGCTAGCACAGATACGCAGTATTTT. This gives the protein CASSHLTSGRVASTDTQYF.

J is TRBJ1-5 and V is TRBV27, with 7 bases lining up with TRBD1. The CDR3 is made up of 13 amino acids. Germline V gene sequence: CDR1 MNHEY, CDR2 SMNVEV (reference sequence). J gave up 3 bases and V 11 bases, and 7 bases lay outside the gene matches. This chain's CDR3 is CAYRGQNNQPQHF. DNA for the CDR3: TGTGCCTATAGGGGACAGAACAATCAGCCCCAGCATTTT.

The V gene is TRBV7-2, the J gene TRBJ2-5; D is uncertain. The length of the CDR3 is 12 residues. The germline gives CDR1 SGHTA, CDR2 FQGNSA. V lost 2 bases, J lost 7 bases, and 8 bases lay in between. Written as DNA, the CDR3 is TGTGCCAGCAGCTTACTAGAAGGGACCCAGTACTTC. Translated: CASSLLEGTQYF.

This clonotype has more than one count but fewer than ten. V usage is TRBV12-5 and J usage is TRBJ2-1; TRBD1 matches at 9 bases. The junction had 11 bases not matched to a gene; V was cut back by 7 bases and J by 13 bases. The CDR3 extends over 13 amino acids. Germline V gives CDR1 LGHNT, CDR2 FRNRAP. The CDR3 loop is CASALGDRDSQFF. The CDR3 nucleotides read TGTGCTAGTGCCCTCGGGGACAGGGACTCACAGTTCTTC. Combining the CDR3 with reference TRBV12-5 and TRBJ2-1 gives the whole variable domain DARVTQTPRHKVTEMGQEVTMRCQPILGHNTVFWYRQTMMQGLELLAYFRNRAPLDDSGMPKDRFSAEMPDATLATLKIQPSEPRDSAVYFCASALGDRDSQFFGPGTRLTVL.

This clonotype has a count of ten or more. The chain employs TRBV7-2 and TRBJ2-5, with 11 nucleotides matching TRBD1. The CDR3 loop spans 13 amino acids. The junction had 6 bases not matched to a gene; V was cut back by 11 bases and J by 4 bases. The germline V gene encodes CDR1 SGHTA and CDR2 FQGNSA. The CDR3 DNA follows: TGTGCCGGAGGGACAGGGGGGGCAGAGACCCAGTACTTC. Translation gives CAGGTGGAETQYF.

This clonotype was observed a few times. This sequence joins TRBV30 and TRBJ1-1; no definite D call. The CDR3 spans 11 residues. The germline V and J ends were trimmed by 4 bases and 0 bases, with 3 bases remaining between them. Germline loops: CDR1 GTSNPN, CDR2 SVGIG (reference sequence). CDR3 bases: TGTGCCTGGATGATGAACACTGAAGCTTTCTTT. Its protein is CAWMMNTEAFF.

The gene calls are TRBV6-2 or TRBV6-3 and TRBJ2-3; D is possibly TRBD2 (5 bases). V lost 6 bases and J 0 bases, leaving 13 bases between the germline ends. CDR3 length equals 15 residues. Germline V gene sequence: CDR1 MNHEY, CDR2 SVGEGT. CDR3 residues: CASSTDTGSTDTQYF. The CDR3 DNA follows: TGTGCCAGCAGCACCGACACGGGAAGCACAGATACGCAGTATTTT.

The chain links TRBV4-2 to TRBJ2-1; 13 nucleotides line up with TRBD2. This CDR3 is built from 16 residues. The junction had 4 bases not matched to a gene; V was cut back by 0 bases and J by 8 bases. Germline CDR1 reads LGHNA; CDR2 reads YNFKEQ. The CDR3 region has the DNA TGTGCCAGCAGCCAAGATACTAGCGGGAGGGCCGATGAGCAGTTCTTC. It encodes CASSQDTSGRADEQFF.

The chain combines TRBV7-2 with TRBJ2-1; a weak D match, TRBD2 (6 bases). The CDR3 consists of 15 residues. Germline CDR1 reads SGHTA; CDR2 reads FQGNSA. V was shortened by 4 bases and J by 14 bases, with 24 bases between the two germline ends. The CDR3 region has the DNA TGTGCCAGCAGCTCGAATAGGCGGATGGGGGGAGACAAGTTCTTC. It is translated as CASSSNRRMGGDKFF.

The chain links TRBV18 to TRBJ2-5, with D unclear. The V gene lost 4 bases and the J gene lost 1 base, with 7 bases spanning the gap. This CDR3 has 13 amino acids. CDR1 is KGHSH and CDR2 is LQKENI in the germline V gene. CDR3 coding DNA: TGTGCCAGCTCACTACTGGTCCAAGAGACCCAGTACTTC. This translates into CASSLLVQETQYF.

Worth noting for this clonotype: A read error may produce the germline difference seen at one junction end. The DNA of the CDR3 is TGTGCCAACAGCTTGGACAGCGGCTCCACCAGGGCCCAGTACTTC. Protein: CANSLDSGSTRAQYF. The chain carries TRBV7-2 and TRBJ2-5, with D perhaps TRBD1 (6 bases). CDR3 size: 15 residues. Germline V gene lookup returns CDR1 SGHTA and CDR2 FQGNSA. The complete variable domain, with remaining parts taken from reference TRBV7-2 and TRBJ2-5, reads GAGVSQSPSNKVTEKGKDVELRCDPISGHTALYWYRQSLGQGLEFLIYFQGNSAPDKSGLPSDRFSAERTGGSVSTLTIQRTQQEDSAVYLCANSLDSGSTRAQYFGPGTRLLVL.

This clonotype occurred many times. The genes are TRBV7-2 and TRBJ2-1; D gene ambiguous. V was pared by 3 bases and J by 3 bases, with 9 bases between. The germline gives CDR1 SGHTA, CDR2 FQGNSA. This CDR3 is 14 amino acids long. The CDR3 bases are TGTGCCAGCAGCTTGGGCGGAAACTACAATGAGCAGTTCTTC. This sequence encodes CASSLGGNYNEQFF.

A remark on this clonotype: This may be a read error: a much more frequent sequence differs by one nucleotide. The V call is TRBV6-5, the J call TRBJ2-7; 10 bases map to TRBD1. CDR1 MNHEY and CDR2 SVGAGI come from the germline V gene. Trimming at V came to 4 bases and at J to 3 bases, leaving 0 bases not matched to a gene. The CDR3 loop spans 13 amino acids. CDR3 region: CASSWDRGYEQYF. Here the CDR3 DNA reads TGTGCCAGCAGTTGGGACAGGGGCTACGAGCAGTACTTC.

The J gene is TRBJ2-2, the V gene TRBV6-1, with D possibly being TRBD1 (5 bases). The V end lost 0 bases, the J end lost 15 bases, and 14 bases lay between the germline ends. Germline V gene lookup returns CDR1 MNHNS and CDR2 SASEGT. The CDR3 extends over 13 amino acids. The CDR3 sequence: CASSEALQGWVFF. DNA for the CDR3: TGTGCCAGCAGTGAAGCGCTCCAGGGTTGGGTGTTTTTT.

This clonotype was recorded a few times. The chain uses TRBV11-3 and TRBJ2-1, with a tentative D call TRBD2 (6 bases). Germline V gene data show CDR1 as SGHNT and CDR2 as YENEEA. The CDR3 consists of 15 residues. Trimming removed 1 base from V and 7 bases from J, with 14 bases in between. This chain's CDR3 is CASSLVLGGWNEQFF. CDR3 coding DNA: TGTGCCAGCAGCTTAGTTCTCGGGGGTTGGAATGAGCAGTTCTTC. Combining the CDR3 with reference TRBV11-3 and TRBJ2-1 gives the whole variable domain EAGVVQSPRYKIIEKKQPVAFWCNPISGHNTLYWYLQNLGQGPELLIRYENEEAVDDSQLPKDRFSAERLKGVDSTLKIQPAELGDSAVYLCASSLVLGGWNEQFFGPGTRLTVL.

This clonotype was detected many times. The chain employs TRBV7-8 and TRBJ2-1; D remains unclear. V shed 3 bases and J shed 4 bases, with 10 bases lying between them. The CDR3 has 14 amino acids. In germline, CDR1 is SGHVS, CDR2 FQNEAQ. CDR3 nucleotide sequence: TGTGCCAGCAGCTTTTTAGCAGCGTACAATGAGCAGTTCTTC. The encoded protein is CASSFLAAYNEQFF.

This clonotype was observed a handful of times. Germline is not matched at one junction end, which may reflect a read error. V and J are TRBV7-7 and TRBJ2-1; D assignment may be TRBD1 or TRBD2 (5 bases each). Germline lookup yields CDR1 SSHAT and CDR2 FNYEAQ (reference sequence). The length of the CDR3 is 17 residues. CDR3 bases: TGTGCTAGCAGCCTAGGTGTTGGGACCAACTCCTACAATGAGCAGTTCTTC. As protein: CASSLGVGTNSYNEQFF.

This clonotype showed up just a few times. The rearrangement uses TRBV7-9 and TRBJ1-2, with D possibly matching TRBD1 (5 bases). CDR3 length: 15 amino acids. Trimming left V 5 bases short and J 3 bases short, with 16 bases between. Germline CDR1 reads SEHNR; CDR2 reads FQNEAQ (reference sequence). In nucleotides, the CDR3 is TGTGCCAGCAGCCAGACAGCGGTTACAGACTATGGCTACACCTTC. Translating it yields CASSQTAVTDYGYTF. Variable domain in full (rest from reference TRBV7-9 and TRBJ1-2): DTGVSQNPRHKITKRGQNVTFRCDPISEHNRLYWYRQTLGQGPEFLTYFQNEAQLEKSRLLSDRFSAERPKGSFSTLEIQRTEQGDSAMYLCASSQTAVTDYGYTFGSGTRLTVV.